The 7 T cell receptor beta chains reported below all come from one sample, sequenced in a study. TCRdb used MiXCR to reprocess the 5' RACE reads, holding one entry per CDR3 protein. Among 45,000 to 55,000 distinct CDR3 sequences listed, about 25% were seen once. The sample was tumor-infiltrating naive CD4+ T cells sorted from the breast tumor. The subset is: naive CD4+ T cells, CD4+CD45RA+CD25-. The source of these receptors is a female donor with breast cancer.

The rearrangement links TRBV6-4 to TRBJ2-1, with TRBD1 identical over 7 bases. The germline CDR1 and CDR2 sequences are MRHNA and SNTAGT. This CDR3 has 16 amino acids. V lost 4 bases to trimming and J lost 6 bases; unmatched junction nucleotides: 12. The CDR3 DNA follows: TGTGCCAGCAGTGCCGAGGACAGGTGCGCTAGCAATGAGCAGTTCTTC. Translating gives CASSAEDRCASNEQFF.

This chain links TRBV21-1 with TRBJ1-1. TRBV21-1 represents a pseudogene. This CDR3 region has 12 residues. The CDR3 DNA sequence: TGTGCCTGCATGGTTCCTTACACTGAAGCTTTCTTT. Residues: CACMVPYTEAFF.

This clonotype is judged medium-sized. The chain is built from TRBV7-2 and TRBJ2-1, with D possibly being TRBD2 (5 bases). The CDR3 extends over 15 amino acids. Per germline, CDR1 SGHTA and CDR2 FQGNSA. V lost 5 bases and J 2 bases, leaving 13 bases between the germline ends. CDR3 sequence reads: CASSPLAHAYNEQFF. Written as DNA, the CDR3 is TGTGCCAGCAGCCCCCTAGCCCACGCCTACAATGAGCAGTTCTTC. Together with reference TRBV7-2 and TRBJ2-1, the CDR3 gives the full variable domain: GAGVSQSPSNKVTEKGKDVELRCDPISGHTALYWYRQSLGQGLEFLIYFQGNSAPDKSGLPSDRFSAERTGGSVSTLTIQRTQQEDSAVYLCASSPLAHAYNEQFFGPGTRLTVL.

The table lists this clonotype with a few counts. The rearrangement joins TRBV12-3 or TRBV12-4 to TRBJ1-1; no reliable D call. This CDR3 comprises 12 residues. V lost 6 bases, J lost 1 base, and 6 bases lay in between. This chain's CDR3 is CASRRANTEAFF. Written as DNA, the CDR3 is TGTGCCAGCAGACGGGCGAACACTGAAGCTTTCTTT.

V and J are TRBV3-1 and TRBJ2-5; D unresolved. CDR1 is LGHDT and CDR2 is YNNKEL in the germline V gene (reference sequence). Trimming removed 3 bases from V and 5 bases from J, with 10 bases in between. This CDR3 region has 13 residues. This chain's CDR3 is CASSQDSWETQYF. DNA for the CDR3: TGTGCCAGCAGCCAGGATTCGTGGGAGACCCAGTACTTC.

This clonotype was recorded a few times. The chain carries TRBV4-2 and TRBJ2-5; 11 bases match TRBD1. Germline V gene sequence: CDR1 LGHNA, CDR2 YNFKEQ. The V gene end was trimmed by 0 bases and the J gene end by 2 bases; junction bases not matched to a gene: 20. The CDR3 totals 22 residues. The CDR3 region has the DNA TGTGCCAGCAGCCAAGAATTCGGGACAGGGGGGGTCAGGTCGGCAGTACAAGAGACCCAGTACTTC. It specifies CASSQEFGTGGVRSAVQETQYF.

This clonotype was seen a handful of times. The V call is TRBV7-9, the J call TRBJ2-1; D unresolved. The CDR3 runs to 14 residues. Germline loops: CDR1 SEHNR, CDR2 FQNEAQ (reference sequence). The ends were cut back, 0 bases at V and 4 bases at J, with 7 bases in the middle. For the CDR3, the DNA is TGTGCCAGCAGCTTAGCTCTGGGATACAATGAGCAGTTCTTC. Translating gives CASSLALGYNEQFF.